The rows below give T cell receptor beta chains drawn from one sample of a study of T cell changes during pregnancy in multiple sclerosis. Using immunoSEQ multiplex PCR, the repertoire was profiled, and TCRdb retains in-frame clones only, with some absent. The table shows approximately 98,000 clones, with about 91% occurring only once. The starting material was peripheral blood, obtained after pregnancy. All receptors derive from a female donor in good health, enrolled as a control in a pregnancy study. Each CDR3 is given with its conserved first and last residue. Fields, in order: J gene, D gene, V gene, clone size, CDR3 protein, CDR3 DNA. The D gene is left open where the match is weak. Only part of the rows carry a size: once, few, many, or a class if the clone is expanded.

J gene: TRBJ2-3
D gene: TRBD2
V gene: TRBV7-6
clone size: once
CDR3 protein: CASSRGGGLATDTQYF
CDR3 DNA: TGTGCCAGCAGCCGCGGGGGGGGACTAGCCACAGATACGCAGTATTTT

J gene: TRBJ2-7
D gene: -
V gene: TRBV27
clone size: -
CDR3 protein: CASSLRRESYEQYF
CDR3 DNA: TGTGCCAGCAGTTTACGCCGAGAGTCCTACGAGCAGTACTTC

J gene: TRBJ1-1
D gene: TRBD1
V gene: TRBV6-5
clone size: -
CDR3 protein: CASSYRGTGLNTEAFF
CDR3 DNA: TGTGCCAGCAGTTACCGCGGGACAGGATTGAACACTGAAGCTTTCTTT

J gene: TRBJ2-3
D gene: TRBD2
V gene: TRBV7-9
clone size: -
CDR3 protein: CASSLAGREFRDTQYF
CDR3 DNA: TGTGCCAGCAGCTTAGCGGGGCGGGAGTTCAGGGATACGCAGTATTTT

J gene: TRBJ2-1
D gene: -
V gene: TRBV5-1
clone size: -
CDR3 protein: CASSLAGGREGYNEQFF
CDR3 DNA: TGCGCCAGCAGCTTGGCCGGGGGCAGGGAGGGCTACAATGAGCAGTTCTTC

J gene: TRBJ2-3
D gene: -
V gene: TRBV7-9
clone size: -
CDR3 protein: CASSLGQRDTQYF
CDR3 DNA: TGTGCCAGCAGCCTCGGTCAACGGGATACGCAGTATTTT

J gene: TRBJ1-1
D gene: -
V gene: TRBV6-6
clone size: -
CDR3 protein: CASSLSGGTEAFF
CDR3 DNA: TGTGCCAGCAGCTTGTCCGGGGGCACTGAAGCTTTCTTT

J gene: TRBJ1-1
D gene: -
V gene: TRBV2
clone size: -
CDR3 protein: CASRRGGLGNTEAFF
CDR3 DNA: TGTGCCAGCCGCCGGGGAGGGTTGGGGAACACTGAAGCTTTCTTT

J gene: TRBJ2-5
D gene: -
V gene: TRBV5-6
clone size: -
CDR3 protein: CASSFGLRIQETQYF
CDR3 DNA: TGTGCCAGCAGCTTTGGTTTGAGAATCCAAGAGACCCAGTACTTC

J gene: TRBJ1-1
D gene: -
V gene: TRBV6-1
clone size: -
CDR3 protein: CASSEGAGTEAFF
CDR3 DNA: TGTGCCAGCAGTGAAGGGGCCGGTACTGAAGCTTTCTTT

J gene: TRBJ2-3
D gene: -
V gene: TRBV5-6
clone size: -
CDR3 protein: CASSLWGKATQYF
CDR3 DNA: TGTGCCAGCAGCTTGTGGGGCAAAGCGACGCAGTATTTT

J gene: TRBJ2-1
D gene: TRBD2
V gene: TRBV4-2
clone size: -
CDR3 protein: CASSQGTSGSYNEQFF
CDR3 DNA: TGTGCCAGCAGCCAAGGGACTAGCGGGAGCTACAATGAGCAGTTCTTC

J gene: TRBJ2-3
D gene: -
V gene: TRBV11-3
clone size: -
CDR3 protein: CASSLGRAGTDTQYF
CDR3 DNA: TGTGCCAGCAGCTTAGGACGTGCGGGTACAGATACGCAGTATTTT

J gene: TRBJ2-7
D gene: -
V gene: TRBV30
clone size: -
CDR3 protein: CAWATGPYEQYF
CDR3 DNA: TGTGCCTGGGCGACAGGCCCCTACGAGCAGTACTTC

J gene: TRBJ1-2
D gene: -
V gene: TRBV29-1
clone size: once
CDR3 protein: CSVARTPNYGYTF
CDR3 DNA: TGCAGCGTGGCCCGGACACCAAACTATGGCTACACCTTC

J gene: TRBJ1-1
D gene: -
V gene: TRBV27
clone size: -
CDR3 protein: CASSLTGRGGEAFF
CDR3 DNA: TGTGCCAGCAGTCTGACGGGCAGGGGTGGTGAAGCTTTCTTT

J gene: TRBJ1-1
D gene: -
V gene: TRBV5-1
clone size: -
CDR3 protein: CASSLTQGHGNTEAFF
CDR3 DNA: TGCGCCAGCAGCTTGACGCAGGGCCATGGGAACACTGAAGCTTTCTTT

J gene: TRBJ2-5
D gene: TRBD2
V gene: TRBV18
clone size: -
CDR3 protein: CASSPTELAGSGETQYF
CDR3 DNA: TGTGCCAGCTCACCCACAGAACTAGCGGGATCCGGGGAGACCCAGTACTTC

J gene: TRBJ2-3
D gene: TRBD2
V gene: TRBV9
clone size: -
CDR3 protein: CASSVWAGGPADTQYF
CDR3 DNA: TGTGCCAGCAGCGTCTGGGCGGGAGGGCCAGCAGATACGCAGTATTTT

J gene: TRBJ2-3
D gene: TRBD1
V gene: TRBV5-1
clone size: -
CDR3 protein: CASSLDRDSQYF
CDR3 DNA: TGCGCCAGCAGCTTAGACAGGGATTCGCAGTATTTT

J gene: TRBJ2-1
D gene: TRBD2
V gene: TRBV5-1
clone size: few
CDR3 protein: CASSSLAGSSYNEQFF
CDR3 DNA: TGCGCCAGCAGCTCCTTAGCGGGAAGCTCCTACAATGAGCAGTTCTTC

J gene: TRBJ2-2
D gene: -
V gene: TRBV19
clone size: few
CDR3 protein: CASSIVVGELFF
CDR3 DNA: TGTGCCAGTAGTATAGTCGTCGGGGAGCTGTTTTTT

J gene: TRBJ2-7
D gene: -
V gene: TRBV2
clone size: -
CDR3 protein: CASMEGYEQYF
CDR3 DNA: TGTGCCAGCATGGAGGGTTACGAGCAGTACTTC

J gene: TRBJ2-1
D gene: TRBD2
V gene: TRBV27
clone size: once
CDR3 protein: CASRTRGGANEQFF
CDR3 DNA: TGTGCCAGCAGAACCCGGGGGGGGGCCAATGAGCAGTTCTTC

J gene: TRBJ1-1
D gene: -
V gene: TRBV30
clone size: -
CDR3 protein: CAWSVRRSTEAFF
CDR3 DNA: TGTGCCTGGAGTGTACGGCGGTCCACTGAAGCTTTCTTT

J gene: TRBJ1-2
D gene: -
V gene: TRBV6-5
clone size: -
CDR3 protein: CASRKTASYGYTF
CDR3 DNA: TGTGCCAGCAGAAAGACAGCAAGCTATGGCTACACCTTC

J gene: TRBJ1-2
D gene: -
V gene: TRBV30
clone size: few
CDR3 protein: CAWSQVNYGYTF
CDR3 DNA: TGTGCCTGGTCGCAGGTTAACTATGGCTACACCTTC

J gene: TRBJ2-7
D gene: TRBD1
V gene: TRBV5-1
clone size: -
CDR3 protein: CASSPPGGTGTYEQYF
CDR3 DNA: TGCGCCAGCAGCCCACCCGGGGGGACAGGGACCTACGAGCAGTACTTC

J gene: TRBJ2-7
D gene: -
V gene: TRBV11-2
clone size: -
CDR3 protein: CASSPSSYEQYF
CDR3 DNA: TGTGCCAGCAGCCCCTCTTCCTACGAGCAGTACTTC

J gene: TRBJ1-2
D gene: -
V gene: TRBV27
clone size: -
CDR3 protein: CATQRAGGYGYTF
CDR3 DNA: TGTGCCACTCAAAGGGCCGGGGGGTATGGCTACACCTTC

J gene: TRBJ2-3
D gene: -
V gene: TRBV19
clone size: -
CDR3 protein: CASSNGGGTDTQYF
CDR3 DNA: TGTGCCAGTAGTAACGGGGGAGGCACAGATACGCAGTATTTT

J gene: TRBJ2-1
D gene: -
V gene: TRBV28
clone size: -
CDR3 protein: CASSLLSSSTYNEQFF
CDR3 DNA: TGTGCCAGCAGTTTATTGTCTAGCTCTACCTACAATGAGCAGTTCTTC

J gene: TRBJ2-3
D gene: TRBD2
V gene: TRBV29-1
clone size: -
CDR3 protein: CSVVASGISDTQYF
CDR3 DNA: TGCAGCGTTGTGGCTAGCGGGATTTCAGATACGCAGTATTTT

J gene: TRBJ2-7
D gene: -
V gene: TRBV6-1
clone size: -
CDR3 protein: CASKGIGGFDEQYF
CDR3 DNA: TGTGCCAGCAAGGGGATTGGGGGGTTCGACGAGCAGTACTTC

J gene: TRBJ1-6
D gene: -
V gene: TRBV27
clone size: -
CDR3 protein: CASSYENSPLHF
CDR3 DNA: TGTGCCAGCAGTTATGAGAATTCACCCCTCCACTTT

J gene: TRBJ2-7
D gene: -
V gene: TRBV5-6
clone size: -
CDR3 protein: CASSSGGRDEQYF
CDR3 DNA: TGTGCCAGCAGCTCCGGGGGAAGGGACGAGCAGTACTTC

J gene: TRBJ2-2
D gene: TRBD1
V gene: TRBV9
clone size: once
CDR3 protein: CASSVAAQGANTGELFF
CDR3 DNA: TGTGCCAGCAGCGTCGCGGCACAGGGGGCGAATACCGGGGAGCTGTTTTTT

J gene: TRBJ2-1
D gene: TRBD2
V gene: TRBV9
clone size: -
CDR3 protein: CASSVASGRAYGEQFF
CDR3 DNA: TGTGCCAGCAGCGTAGCTAGCGGGAGGGCGTACGGTGAGCAGTTCTTC

J gene: TRBJ1-4
D gene: -
V gene: TRBV12-2
clone size: -
CDR3 protein: CASRYPGTGNEKLFF
CDR3 DNA: TGTGCAAGTCGTTACCCCGGGACAGGGAATGAAAAACTGTTTTTT

J gene: TRBJ2-7
D gene: -
V gene: TRBV2
clone size: -
CDR3 protein: CASLRSRVVYEQYF
CDR3 DNA: TGTGCCAGCCTTAGATCCCGGGTGGTCTACGAGCAGTACTTC

J gene: TRBJ2-7
D gene: -
V gene: TRBV2
clone size: -
CDR3 protein: CASIISYEQYF
CDR3 DNA: TGTGCCAGCATCATCAGCTACGAGCAGTACTTC

J gene: TRBJ1-4
D gene: TRBD1
V gene: TRBV19
clone size: many
CDR3 protein: CASSPGQGGTNEKLFF
CDR3 DNA: TGTGCCAGTTCGCCGGGACAGGGTGGAACTAATGAAAAACTGTTTTTT

J gene: TRBJ2-1
D gene: -
V gene: TRBV6-5
clone size: -
CDR3 protein: CASSQVGRQHNEQFF
CDR3 DNA: TGTGCCAGCAGCCAGGTTGGCCGCCAACACAATGAGCAGTTCTTC

J gene: TRBJ2-2
D gene: -
V gene: TRBV19
clone size: -
CDR3 protein: CASSIGGIGGELFF
CDR3 DNA: TGTGCCAGTAGTATAGGCGGAATAGGTGGGGAGCTGTTTTTT

J gene: TRBJ2-7
D gene: TRBD2
V gene: TRBV4-2
clone size: -
CDR3 protein: CASSQESGSGSYEQYF
CDR3 DNA: TGTGCCAGCAGCCAAGAAAGCGGGAGCGGGTCCTACGAGCAGTACTTC

J gene: TRBJ2-2
D gene: -
V gene: TRBV29-1
clone size: once
CDR3 protein: CSARADTGELFF
CDR3 DNA: TGCAGCGCCAGGGCGGACACCGGGGAGCTGTTTTTT

J gene: TRBJ2-3
D gene: -
V gene: TRBV6-5
clone size: -
CDR3 protein: CATLAVSGNTDTQYF
CDR3 DNA: TGTGCCACCTTGGCGGTATCGGGGAACACAGATACGCAGTATTTT

J gene: TRBJ2-1
D gene: TRBD2
V gene: TRBV9
clone size: once
CDR3 protein: CASSAGRTSYNEQFF
CDR3 DNA: TGTGCCAGCAGCGCCGGGAGGACTAGCTACAATGAGCAGTTCTTC

J gene: TRBJ2-1
D gene: TRBD2
V gene: TRBV4-2
clone size: -
CDR3 protein: CASSQAPAAGTSSFGEQFF
CDR3 DNA: TGTGCCAGCAGCCAAGCTCCGGCGGCCGGGACTAGTTCATTCGGTGAGCAGTTCTTC

J gene: TRBJ2-1
D gene: TRBD2
V gene: TRBV10-1
clone size: -
CDR3 protein: CASSPTRGGASREQFF
CDR3 DNA: TGCGCCAGCAGCCCCACCCGCGGGGGGGCCTCTCGTGAGCAGTTCTTC

J gene: TRBJ2-5
D gene: TRBD1
V gene: TRBV18
clone size: -
CDR3 protein: CASSPDRVPGETQYF
CDR3 DNA: TGTGCCAGCTCACCCGACAGGGTTCCAGGGGAGACCCAGTACTTC

J gene: TRBJ1-6
D gene: -
V gene: TRBV5-8
clone size: -
CDR3 protein: CASSLASGAVNSYNSPLHF
CDR3 DNA: TGTGCCAGCAGCTTGGCCAGTGGAGCGGTGAACTCCTATAATTCACCCCTCCACTTT

J gene: TRBJ2-2
D gene: -
V gene: TRBV6-1
clone size: -
CDR3 protein: CASSEEAGNTGELFF
CDR3 DNA: TGTGCCAGCAGTGAAGAGGCAGGGAACACCGGGGAGCTGTTTTTT